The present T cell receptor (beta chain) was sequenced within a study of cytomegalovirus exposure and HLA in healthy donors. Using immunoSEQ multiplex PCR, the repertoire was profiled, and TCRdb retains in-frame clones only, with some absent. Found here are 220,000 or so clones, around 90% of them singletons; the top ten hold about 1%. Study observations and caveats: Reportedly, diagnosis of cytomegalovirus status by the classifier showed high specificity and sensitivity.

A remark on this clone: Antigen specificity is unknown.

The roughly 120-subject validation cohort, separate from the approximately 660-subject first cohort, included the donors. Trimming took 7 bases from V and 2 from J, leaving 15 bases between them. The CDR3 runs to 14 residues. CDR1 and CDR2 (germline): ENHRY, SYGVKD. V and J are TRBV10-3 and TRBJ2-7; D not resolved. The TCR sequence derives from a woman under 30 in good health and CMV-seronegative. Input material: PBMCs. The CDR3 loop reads CAIKSTGSAYEQYF. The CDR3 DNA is TGTGCCATCAAAAGTACCGGGTCAGCCTACGAGCAGTACTTC.